The 8 T cell receptor beta chains given below trace back to one sample, sequenced in a study of T-cell memory formation after mild COVID-19. From the 5' RACE reads, TCRdb called clonotypes with MiXCR, one entry per CDR3 protein. The sample has some 450,000 distinct CDR3 sequences, roughly 20% seen once. The sequenced material came from PBMCs or a T cell subset sorted from them (not recorded which). All receptors come from an adult woman who had mild COVID-19 (a few samples of this study predate the infection). Cell type and time point are not known.

In its sample, this clonotype was seen many times. The gene calls are TRBV5-1 and TRBJ2-1; maybe TRBD2 (6 bases). The CDR3 spans 16 residues. V lost 2 bases and J 0 bases, leaving 12 bases between the germline ends. Germline loops: CDR1 SGHRS, CDR2 YFSETQ. CDR3 amino acids: CASSLVQRVSYNEQFF. The CDR3 DNA reads as TGCGCCAGCAGCTTAGTCCAGCGGGTCTCCTACAATGAGCAGTTCTTC.

The V call is TRBV3-1, the J call TRBJ2-3; D remains unclear. Germline-derived CDR1 and CDR2 are LGHDT and YNNKEL (reference sequence). The V and J ends lost 0 bases and 6 bases respectively, with 4 bases between them. The CDR3 is 12 amino acids. The CDR3 bases are TGTGCCAGCAGCCAAGATTTTGATACGCAGTATTTT. It is translated as CASSQDFDTQYF.

The genes are TRBV5-1 and TRBJ2-7; TRBD2 matches at 9 bases. The V segment lost 0 bases and the J segment 0 bases; nucleotides outside the gene matches: 7. This CDR3 has 17 residues. Germline V lookup: CDR1 SGHRS, CDR2 YFSETQ. The CDR3 bases are TGCGCCAGCAGCTTGGTACTAGCGGGTGAGTCCTCCTACGAGCAGTACTTC. This translates into CASSLVLAGESSYEQYF. Based on the CDR3 plus reference TRBV5-1 and TRBJ2-7, the full variable domain is KAGVTQTPRYLIKTRGQQVTLSCSPISGHRSVSWYQQTPGQGLQFLFEYFSETQRNKGNFPGRFSGRQFSNSRSEMNVSTLELGDSALYLCASSLVLAGESSYEQYFGPGTRLTVT.

This chain uses TRBV7-9 with TRBJ1-1, with no clear D. CDR1 and CDR2 (germline): SEHNR, FQNEAQ (reference sequence). Trimming took 5 bases from V and 4 from J, leaving 17 bases between them. The CDR3 loop spans 15 amino acids. The CDR3 loop is CASSPAAGEGTEAFF. The CDR3 coding sequence is TGTGCCAGCAGCCCCGCCGCTGGGGAAGGCACTGAAGCTTTCTTT.

V is TRBV6-5 and J is TRBJ2-1, with a weak D call TRBD1 (5 bases). Germline V CDR1 and CDR2: MNHEY, SVGAGI. V was cut by 9 bases and J by 5 bases, with 17 bases left in between. This CDR3 comprises 14 residues. The CDR3 nucleotides are TGTGCCAGTACCCCGCCAGGGCGTGACAATGAGCAGTTCTTC. This gives the protein CASTPPGRDNEQFF.

This clonotype was counted between two and nine times. This sequence joins TRBV19 and TRBJ1-2, with TRBD1 matching over 7 bases. V dropped 7 bases and J dropped 6; count of bases not matched to a gene: 8. Germline CDR1 LNHDA, CDR2 SQIVND (reference sequence). The CDR3 is 13 amino acids. As DNA, the CDR3 is TGTGCCAGTAAGCTGACAGGGATGGATGGCTACACCTTC. It specifies CASKLTGMDGYTF.

J is TRBJ1-1 and V is TRBV19; 8 bases are a match to TRBD1. The CDR3 extends over 14 amino acids. Germline V gives CDR1 LNHDA, CDR2 SQIVND (reference sequence). Trimming took 6 bases from V and 5 from J; bases not matched to a gene: 8. In DNA form, the CDR3 reads TGTGCCAGTAGGTACGGGACAGGACCGACTGAAGCTTTCTTT. Translated: CASRYGTGPTEAFF.

Ten or more counts support this clonotype. The chain joins TRBV7-6 to TRBJ2-1; TRBD1 aligns across 7 bases. V lost 3 bases and J lost 6; bases outside the gene matches: 8. Germline-derived CDR1 and CDR2 are SGHVS and FNYEAQ. The CDR3 is 15 residues long. The CDR3 protein is CASSFGAGGSNEQFF. In DNA form, the CDR3 reads TGTGCCAGCAGCTTTGGAGCAGGGGGTAGCAATGAGCAGTTCTTC.